The entry below describes one TCR beta chain. The sample originates from a study of OX40 agonist ivuxolimab in advanced cancers. The CDR3 loop spans 14 amino acids. Libraries were prepared by immunoSEQ multiplex PCR; TCRdb keeps only in-frame clonotypes and omits some of them. The sample has tens of thousands of clones; approximately 80% are singletons. The sequence was obtained from an adult with an advanced solid tumor such as melanoma, head and neck, liver or kidney cancer. J is TRBJ2-2 and V is TRBV21-1. TRBV21-1 is flagged as a pseudogene. The source material was CD4+ or CD8+ T cells sorted from blood, sampled in a trial of the OX40 agonist ivuxolimab. The chain's CDR3 is CASSKEWGGGELFF. The CDR3 coding sequence is TGTGCCAGCAGCAAAGAATGGGGTGGCGGGGAGCTGTTTTTT.